This TCR beta chain is from a study of blood T cell repertoires in COVID-19. Sequenced by immunoSEQ multiplex PCR; TCRdb stores in-frame clones only, minus some. Of 120,000 or so clones detected, around four fifths appear once; the ten largest clones hold 20% to 30%. V trimming: 4 bases; J trimming: 3 bases; junction bases outside the gene matches: 5. The CDR3 is 14 residues long. Germline CDR1 is LGHDT and CDR2 is YNNKEL (reference sequence). This clone was found once. This TCR was sampled from a human donor in a cohort sampled during active COVID-19. Sequencing input: peripheral blood. This sequence joins TRBV3-1 (or the pseudogene TRBV3-2) and TRBJ1-1; 7 nucleotides agree with TRBD1. The CDR3 coding sequence is TGTGCCAGCAGCCCACTTGGGACAGACACTGAAGCTTTCTTT. This codes for CASSPLGTDTEAFF.